A single sample gave rise to the 8 T cell receptor beta chains below, sequenced in a study of siplizumab effects on memory and regulatory T cells. Clones were sequenced by immunoSEQ multiplex PCR, and TCRdb holds only the in-frame ones, with some missing. This sample yields approximately 100,000 clones, of which just under 95% are seen a single time; approximately 0.17% belongs to the top ten. Sequencing was performed on non-Treg CD4+ T cells sorted from blood. The receptors were sampled from a human donor in good health.

The J gene is TRBJ2-1, the V gene TRBV5-1; D gene ambiguous. The germline CDR1 and CDR2 sequences are SGHRS and YFSETQ. This CDR3 has 12 amino acids. V lost 4 bases, J lost 6 bases, and 8 bases lay in between. DNA of the CDR3: TGCGCCAGCAGCCCACAGCTCAATGAGCAGTTCTTC. Its protein is CASSPQLNEQFF.

This sequence joins TRBV19 and TRBJ2-2; 8 bases agree with TRBD2. The ends lost 6 bases at V and 4 bases at J; junction bases unmatched: 7. Germline assignment: CDR1 LNHDA and CDR2 SQIVND (reference sequence). The CDR3 extends over 15 amino acids. The CDR3 loop is CASSTAGGGTGELFF. The CDR3 DNA sequence: TGTGCCAGTAGCACCGCGGGGGGTGGCACCGGGGAGCTGTTTTTT.

This chain joins TRBV27 and TRBJ1-1; 7 bases align to TRBD1. J lost 3 bases, V lost 5 bases, and 9 bases had no gene match. CDR1 is MNHEY, CDR2 SMNVEV, per germline (reference sequence). This CDR3 comprises 15 residues. The CDR3 DNA sequence: TGTGCCAGCAGTCCCCGACAGGGTTGGGACACTGAAGCTTTCTTT. Its translation: CASSPRQGWDTEAFF.

CDR3: CASKEGRHLKSSGNTIYF. CDR3 nucleotide sequence: TGTGCCAGCAAAGAGGGGCGCCATCTCAAGAGCTCTGGAAACACCATATATTTT. The chain uses TRBV2 and TRBJ1-3; TRBD1 might be the D (5 bases). The CDR3 length is 18 residues. In germline, CDR1 is SNHLY, CDR2 FYNNEI. The germline V and J ends were trimmed by 7 bases and 0 bases, with 22 bases remaining between them.

The V and J genes are TRBV5-5 and TRBJ2-5, with D perhaps matching TRBD1 (5 bases). The CDR3 has 13 residues. Trimming stripped 3 bases from V and 4 bases from J, with 10 bases between. Germline CDR1 and CDR2: SGHKS and YYEKEE (reference sequence). CDR3 sequence (DNA): TGTGCCAGCAGCTACCAGGGTCCAGAGACCCAGTACTTC. Encoded protein: CASSYQGPETQYF.

The V call is TRBV10-3, the J call TRBJ2-7; the D is unclear. Trimming stripped 8 bases from V and 0 bases from J, with 8 bases between. This CDR3 spans 12 amino acids. Germline-derived CDR1 and CDR2 are ENHRY and SYGVKD. CDR3 in DNA: TGTGCCATCTCAAGAAACTCCTACGAGCAGTACTTC. This translates into CAISRNSYEQYF.

The genes are TRBV2 and TRBJ2-5; TRBD2 matches 11 bases. J gave up 4 bases and V 6 bases, and 7 bases lay outside the gene matches. CDR1 and CDR2 from the germline V gene are SNHLY and FYNNEI. The CDR3 runs 15 residues. In DNA, the CDR3 is TGTGCCAGCAGCGTAGCGGGGGGGCCGGTAGAGACCCAGTACTTC. The encoded protein is CASSVAGGPVETQYF.

CDR3 residues: CASSPHRGPAYEQYF. CDR3 coding DNA: TGTGCCAGCAGCCCGCACAGGGGCCCTGCCTACGAGCAGTACTTC. The chain employs TRBV7-6 and TRBJ2-7; 7 nucleotides line up with TRBD1. This CDR3 is built from 15 residues. The germline gives CDR1 SGHVS, CDR2 FNYEAQ. V shed 5 bases and J 2 bases; nucleotides not matched to a gene: 9.